This T cell receptor (beta chain) was recovered during a study of blood T cells in healthy people across ages. Through a sample-barcoded 5' primer and a J-beta primer mix, a second PCR was run for 7 to 11 cycles. TCRdb independently ran MiXCR on the 5' RACE reads; one entry per CDR3 protein. The sample carries more than 1,400,000 distinct CDR3 sequences, roughly 40% recorded once. The CDR3 spans 19 residues. Deletions cut 5 bases from V and 0 bases from J, with 23 bases between. Germline V gives CDR1 SGHTA, CDR2 FQGNSA. The V gene is TRBV7-2, the J gene TRBJ2-4; no firm D call. Sample: blood. The TCR was taken from a woman aged 18-29 years in good health. CDR3 residues: CASSDRIAAHDSAKNIQYF. In nucleotides, the CDR3 is TGTGCCAGCAGCGACCGAATAGCTGCCCATGACTCAGCCAAAAACATTCAGTACTTC.